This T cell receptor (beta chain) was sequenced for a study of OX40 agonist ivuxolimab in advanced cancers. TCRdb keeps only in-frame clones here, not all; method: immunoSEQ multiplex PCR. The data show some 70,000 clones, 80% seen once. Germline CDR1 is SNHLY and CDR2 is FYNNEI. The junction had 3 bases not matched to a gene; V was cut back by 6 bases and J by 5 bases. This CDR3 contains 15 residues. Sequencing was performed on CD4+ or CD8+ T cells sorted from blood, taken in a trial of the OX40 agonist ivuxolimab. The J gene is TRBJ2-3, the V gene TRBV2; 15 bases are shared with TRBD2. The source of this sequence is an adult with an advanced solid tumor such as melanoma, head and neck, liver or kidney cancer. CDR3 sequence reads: CASSGLAGGQDTQYF. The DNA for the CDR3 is TGTGCCAGCAGCGGACTAGCGGGGGGGCAAGATACGCAGTATTTT.